What follows describes a single T cell receptor beta chain. Its antigen is still unknown. V dropped 0 bases and J dropped 7 bases, with 16 bases sitting between them. The CDR3 is 15 residues long. The V gene's germline CDR1 is ENHRY and CDR2 SYGVKD. These data come from a study of identical twins. General study results and limits: Modelling approaches yielded underestimates of out-of-frame TCR alpha sharing between monozygotic twins.

TCRdb re-called the 5' RACE reads with MiXCR, one entry per CDR3 protein. The sample has roughly 1,500,000 distinct CDR3 sequences, about 32% seen once; the top ten hold roughly 0.3%. All donors comprised healthy Caucasians. The sample was cord blood. This rearrangement joins TRBV10-3 to TRBJ2-7, with no clear D. This receptor was identified in a newborn girl in good health. The CDR3 loop reads CAISESTGLLGEQYF. CDR3 nucleotides: TGTGCCATCAGTGAGTCGACTGGGCTCTTGGGAGAGCAGTACTTC.